A selection of T cell receptor beta chains follows, all from one sample in a study of HIV-infected patients and healthy controls. TCRdb recomputed calls from the 5' RACE reads with MiXCR, one row per CDR3 protein. The data contain roughly 18,000 distinct CDR3 sequences, roughly 8.7% of them singletons. The sequences come from blood, collected during antiretroviral therapy. These receptor sequences come from an adult with HIV infection. CDR3s include the opening cysteine and the closing phenylalanine or tryptophan. A D gene is named only where the DNA matches it firmly. A row's size may be missing; if present it is once, few, many or a size class.

clone_size j_call v_call d_call cdr3_nt cdr3_aa
. TRBJ1-5 TRBV19 . TGTGCCAGTAGCCGAGCCTTTGACAGGAGCAATCAGCCCCAGCATTTT CASSRAFDRSNQPQHF
many TRBJ2-1 TRBV11-2 TRBD2 TGTGCCAGCAGCTTAGCACTAGCGGAGCACGGTGAGCAGTTCTTC CASSLALAEHGEQFF
many TRBJ2-1 TRBV7-2 TRBD2 TGTGCCAGCAGCTTAGGCGGGACTAGTTCCTACAATGAGCAGTTCTTC CASSLGGTSSYNEQFF
many TRBJ1-5 TRBV27 TRBD1 TGTGCCAGCAGTTGTACACCGGGACAGGGGGGATCTGGCAATCAGCCCCAGCATTTT CASSCTPGQGGSGNQPQHF
many TRBJ1-5 TRBV30 . TGTGCCTGGAGTAACCTAGGACAGTCCGATCGGCCCCAGCATTTT CAWSNLGQSDRPQHF
medium-sized TRBJ2-3 TRBV3-1 . TGTGCCAGCAGCCAAGTTCTAGATACGCAGTATTTT CASSQVLDTQYF
many TRBJ1-4 TRBV3-1 . TGTGCCAGCAGCCAAGATCTGCTTGCAAAACTGTTTTTT CASSQDLLAKLFF
many TRBJ1-3 TRBV15 . TGTGCCACCAGCAAGAGGATTGGGCTCTCTGGAAACACCATATATTTT CATSKRIGLSGNTIYF
few TRBJ2-7 TRBV6-5 . TGTGCCAGCAGTTACTCGGGTGACGAGCAGTACTTC CASSYSGDEQYF
. TRBJ1-4 TRBV20-1 . TGCAGTGCTAGAGATAGGACTCGGGCTAATGAAAAACTGTTTTTT CSARDRTRANEKLFF
few TRBJ2-1 TRBV7-2 . TGTGCCAGCAGCTTAGGACAGGCTAAGGTTCCATGGAATGAGCAGTTCTTC CASSLGQAKVPWNEQFF
many TRBJ2-1 TRBV11-2 TRBD2 TGTGCCAGCAGCTTATGGGGAGGGCCTGGGGATGAGCAGTTCTTC CASSLWGGPGDEQFF
many TRBJ2-1 TRBV10-1 TRBD2 TGCGCCAGCAGTGAAAGGACTAGCGGTTACAATGAGCAGTTCTTC CASSERTSGYNEQFF
many TRBJ2-1 TRBV5-1 . TGCGCCAGCAGCTCCCTAGGGGGGTTCTCCTACAATGAGCAGTTCTTC CASSSLGGFSYNEQFF
many TRBJ1-1 TRBV10-3 . TGTGCCATCATAACGATGGGGGGTGAAGCTTTCTTT CAIITMGGEAFF
many TRBJ2-5 TRBV6-6 . TGTGCCAGCAGTTACAACGGGGGCTCTGAGACCCAGTACTTC CASSYNGGSETQYF
many TRBJ2-7 TRBV19 . TGTGCCAGTAGCACTCATAAGGTGACAGGCAAAAGCCCCTACGAGCAGTACTTC CASSTHKVTGKSPYEQYF
many TRBJ2-3 TRBV6-1 . TGTGCCAGCAGTGAAGGGTTCAGGGATACGCAGTATTTT CASSEGFRDTQYF
many TRBJ2-5 TRBV4-1 TRBD2 TGCGCCAGCAGCCAAGCTGGCGGGGGTATGGAGACCCAGTACTTC CASSQAGGGMETQYF
many TRBJ2-2 TRBV19 . TGTGCCAGTACCGGGACCCCGAACACCGGGGAGCTGTTTTTT CASTGTPNTGELFF
. TRBJ2-1 TRBV7-9 . TGTGCCAGCAACCCCCGGGCAGGGAATGAGCAGTTCTTC CASNPRAGNEQFF
many TRBJ2-2 TRBV6-6 TRBD2 TGTGCCAGCAGTTACACAACTAGCGGGAGAATCCCGAACACCGGGGAGCTGTTTTTT CASSYTTSGRIPNTGELFF
many TRBJ2-7 TRBV10-3 . TGTGCCATCAGTGATTCATCGAGGAGTATGGACTACGAGCAGTACTTC CAISDSSRSMDYEQYF
. TRBJ2-1 TRBV11-2 TRBD2 TGTGCCAGCAGCCCGGGGCTAGCGGGAGTGGAGCAGTTCTTC CASSPGLAGVEQFF
many TRBJ2-1 TRBV7-2 TRBD2 TGTGCCAGCAGCTCCTTAGCGGGGCCCTACAATGAGCAGTTCTTC CASSSLAGPYNEQFF
many TRBJ2-1 TRBV4-1 . TGCGCCAGCAGCCAAGTTTCCCCCGTTAGATTCTTC CASSQVSPVRFF
many TRBJ2-1 TRBV4-2 TRBD2 TGTGCCAGCAGCCAAGTAGCGGGGTTAGAGCAGTTCTTC CASSQVAGLEQFF
many TRBJ2-3 TRBV7-2 TRBD2 TGTGCCAGCAGCTCTGGGGTAGCGGGAGGCCTACGTGGTACGCAGTATTTT CASSSGVAGGLRGTQYF
many TRBJ1-3 TRBV20-1 . TGCAGTGCTAGAGATAGGAGAAGAGGTGGAAACACCATATATTTT CSARDRRRGGNTIYF
many TRBJ2-1 TRBV6-1 . TGTGCCAGCAGTGAAACCGCGGGACAATACAATGAGCAGTTCTTC CASSETAGQYNEQFF
. TRBJ1-1 TRBV6-5 TRBD1 TGTGCCAGCAGTTACTCAAGGGACAGGAGTGGAATGAACACTGAAGCTTTCTTT CASSYSRDRSGMNTEAFF
many TRBJ1-1 TRBV11-2 . TGTGCCAGCAGCTTCAATCGGGACACCCTACTTGAAGCTTTCTTT CASSFNRDTLLEAFF
many TRBJ1-2 TRBV5-6 . TGTGCCAGCAGCCGAGTAACAGGGACGACTAACTATGGCTACACCTTC CASSRVTGTTNYGYTF
. TRBJ1-1 TRBV4-1 TRBD1 TGCGCCAGCAGCCAAGAACCACAGGGGGCGGCTGAAGCTTTCTTT CASSQEPQGAAEAFF
medium-sized TRBJ2-1 TRBV20-1 . TGCAGTGCTAGAGATCTCTACCGGGACGTCTCCTACAATGAGCAGTTCTTC CSARDLYRDVSYNEQFF
many TRBJ2-7 TRBV5-1 . TGCGCCAGCAGCCTGACAGGCTACGAGCAGTACTTC CASSLTGYEQYF
. TRBJ2-7 TRBV5-6 TRBD2 TGTGCCAGCAGCTTATTCCGGCGGAGCGGGAGCTACGAGCAGTACTTC CASSLFRRSGSYEQYF
many TRBJ2-7 TRBV30 . TGTGCCTGGAGCGTTGGGTCAGCCGCCGAGCAGTACTTC CAWSVGSAAEQYF
many TRBJ1-5 TRBV5-8 . TGTGCCAGCAGCTTAAAGACCAGCAATCAGCCCCAGCATTTT CASSLKTSNQPQHF
many TRBJ1-1 TRBV4-1 . TGCGCCAGCAGCCAAGATGCAGGGAACACTGAAGCTTTCTTT CASSQDAGNTEAFF
many TRBJ1-2 TRBV10-3 . TGTGCCATCAGTAACGAGGGCGGCTATGGCTACACCTTC CAISNEGGYGYTF
many TRBJ2-5 TRBV6-5 TRBD1 TGTGCCAGCAGTGCCCGGACAGGGGAACAAGAGACCCAGTACTTC CASSARTGEQETQYF
few TRBJ2-3 TRBV6-5 . TGTGCCAGCAGTTATTCCAGGGGACCTTCCCGGACAGATACGCAGTATTTT CASSYSRGPSRTDTQYF
many TRBJ2-3 TRBV29-1 TRBD2 TGCAGCGTTGAAACGGGAACTAGCGGGATTTCAGATACGCAGTATTTT CSVETGTSGISDTQYF
. TRBJ1-4 TRBV12-3/TRBV12-4 TRBD1 TGTGCCAGCACCCAGGACAGGTCTAATGAAAAACTGTTTTTT CASTQDRSNEKLFF
many TRBJ1-1 TRBV5-1 . TGCGCCAGCAGCTTGGCCGGAAGGTCGGCCACTGAAGCTTTCTTT CASSLAGRSATEAFF
many TRBJ2-3 TRBV7-6 TRBD2 TGTGCCAGCAGCCGGAGTTTGGCGGGGGACACAGATACGCAGTATTTT CASSRSLAGDTDTQYF
many TRBJ1-1 TRBV20-1 TRBD1 TGCAGTGCACTGACAGGGGGGGCCGAAGCTTTCTTT CSALTGGAEAFF
. TRBJ1-1 TRBV29-1 TRBD1 TGCAGCGTTGACACAGGGGGGTACACTGAAGCTTTCTTT CSVDTGGYTEAFF
many TRBJ2-2 TRBV5-1 . TGCGCCAGCAGCTTGGTTGGACATAACACCGGGGAGCTGTTTTTT CASSLVGHNTGELFF
many TRBJ2-1 TRBV24-1 . TGTGCCACCAGTGATCTCCGGACCGACGTCACCTACAATGAGCAGTTCTTC CATSDLRTDVTYNEQFF
many TRBJ1-4 TRBV18 . TGTGCCAGCTCACCCCTTCCACCTGCAACTAATGAAAAACTGTTTTTT CASSPLPPATNEKLFF
many TRBJ2-3 TRBV7-3 TRBD1 TGTGCCAGCAGCCCCACGACAGGGTTTTCGGATACGCAGTATTTT CASSPTTGFSDTQYF
many TRBJ1-1 TRBV7-3 TRBD1 TGTGCCAGCAGCTCGGTCCCGGGACAGTTGAACACTGAAGCTTTCTTT CASSSVPGQLNTEAFF
many TRBJ2-7 TRBV5-1 . TGCGCCAGCAGCTTGTTCGGGGGCTCCTACGAGCAGTACTTC CASSLFGGSYEQYF
many TRBJ1-1 TRBV28 . TGTGCCAGCAGTTTTTTCGGACACCAAGATCGTGTGAACACTGAAGCTTTCTTT CASSFFGHQDRVNTEAFF
many TRBJ2-3 TRBV29-1 TRBD1 TGCAGCGTTGGAGAGGGGGCTTGGGGCACAGATACGCAGTATTTT CSVGEGAWGTDTQYF
many TRBJ1-2 TRBV4-2 . TGTGCCAGCAGCCAAGGACAGTTCTATGGCTACACCTTC CASSQGQFYGYTF
large TRBJ1-2 TRBV19 . TGTGCCAGTAGTATGGCCCGTAACTATGGCTACACCTTC CASSMARNYGYTF